These 18 T cell receptor beta chains came from one sample sequenced in a study of blood T cell repertoires in COVID-19. Libraries were prepared by immunoSEQ multiplex PCR; TCRdb keeps only in-frame clonotypes and omits some of them. The sample contains around 100,000 clones, 84% of which appear only once. The sequencing sample was made of peripheral blood. The receptors derive from a man between 65 and 80 years old with active or convalescent COVID-19.

This chain joins TRBV9 and TRBJ1-2; no firm D call. The V and J ends lost 3 bases and 0 bases respectively, with 12 bases between them. CDR1 and CDR2 (germline): SGDLS, YYNGEE. This CDR3 contains 15 residues. CDR3 residues: CASSADILSNYGYTF. CDR3 nucleotides: TGTGCCAGCAGCGCCGACATACTCTCTAACTATGGCTACACCTTC.

This clone was counted a single time. This chain links TRBV4-1 with TRBJ2-1, with 10 positions matching TRBD2. This CDR3 contains 16 residues. Germline CDR1 reads MGHRA; CDR2 reads YSYEKL. Losses at the gene ends were 1 base for V and 8 bases for J; bases not matched to a gene: 8. CDR3: CASSQVMLAGADEQFF. The CDR3, as DNA: TGCGCCAGCAGCCAAGTAATGCTAGCGGGGGCGGATGAGCAGTTCTTC.

This clone was detected a few times. The chain links TRBV5-1 to TRBJ1-6, with D unresolved. Trimming shortened V by 4 bases and J by 7 bases, and 12 bases separated the two germline ends. Germline lookup yields CDR1 SGHRS and CDR2 YFSETQ. CDR3 length equals 14 residues. Here the CDR3 reads CASSLGSENSPLHF. CDR3 nucleotides: TGCGCCAGCAGCCTAGGTAGTGAAAATTCACCCCTCCACTTT. Filled out from reference TRBV5-1 and TRBJ1-6, the complete variable domain reads KAGVTQTPRYLIKTRGQQVTLSCSPISGHRSVSWYQQTPGQGLQFLFEYFSETQRNKGNFPGRFSGRQFSNSRSEMNVSTLELGDSALYLCASSLGSENSPLHFGNGTRLTVT.

This chain connects TRBV5-1 to TRBJ1-6; the D gene is possibly TRBD1 (6 bases). This CDR3 spans 14 amino acids. V was trimmed by 4 bases and J by 7 bases, leaving 12 bases between them. CDR1 SGHRS and CDR2 YFSETQ come from the germline V gene. CDR3 in amino acids: CASSLDSSNSPLHF. CDR3 coding DNA: TGCGCCAGCAGCCTGGACAGCTCAAATTCACCCCTCCACTTT. Based on the CDR3 plus reference TRBV5-1 and TRBJ1-6, the full variable domain is KAGVTQTPRYLIKTRGQQVTLSCSPISGHRSVSWYQQTPGQGLQFLFEYFSETQRNKGNFPGRFSGRQFSNSRSEMNVSTLELGDSALYLCASSLDSSNSPLHFGNGTRLTVT.

This chain connects TRBV28 to TRBJ2-1; 8 bases agree with TRBD1. The CDR3 totals 15 residues. V was pared by 3 bases and J by 3 bases, with 4 bases of the junction left unmatched. Germline CDR1 reads MDHEN; CDR2 reads SYDVKM. The CDR3 here is CASSLPRGHYNEQFF. Written as DNA, the CDR3 is TGTGCCAGCAGTTTGCCCAGGGGGCACTACAATGAGCAGTTCTTC.

V is TRBV6-2 or TRBV6-3 and J is TRBJ1-2; 11 nucleotides align to TRBD1. This CDR3 is built from 13 residues. The J segment lost 7 bases and the V segment lost 4 bases, leaving 2 bases of the junction unmatched. In germline, CDR1 is MNHEY, CDR2 SVGEGT. CDR3 nucleotide sequence: TGTGCCAGCAGTTCGGGACAGGGGGTTGGCTACACCTTC. Protein sequence: CASSSGQGVGYTF.

This clone was detected only once. V gene TRBV2 combines with J gene TRBJ1-2; 8 bases fit TRBD1. J lost 0 bases, V lost 6 bases, and 3 bases had no gene match. CDR3 length: 14 residues. From germline, CDR1 is SNHLY and CDR2 FYNNEI. The CDR3 spells CASRGQAPNYGYTF. The CDR3 DNA is TGTGCCAGCAGGGGACAGGCGCCTAACTATGGCTACACCTTC.

Here the CDR3 reads CASRPTGSYEQYF. The CDR3 DNA sequence: TGTGCCAGCAGACCGACAGGGTCCTACGAGCAGTACTTC. The chain has TRBV6-5 and TRBJ2-7; TRBD1 matches 7 bases. J was trimmed by 1 base and V by 6 bases; bases with no gene match: 3. Germline CDR1 is MNHEY and CDR2 is SVGAGI. This CDR3 comprises 13 residues.

The V call is TRBV5-3, the J call TRBJ1-2; 10 bases match TRBD1. TRBV5-3 is an ORF; its function is uncertain. V shed 9 bases, J shed 4 bases, and the junction held 12 bases outside the gene matches. The CDR3 extends over 15 amino acids. The CDR3 DNA follows: TGTGCCACCAACGCAAGGGACAGGGGATCCTATGGCTACACCTTC. Translated, it gives CATNARDRGSYGYTF.

This chain uses TRBV18 with TRBJ2-7; TRBD2 matches 11 bases. There are 15 residues in the CDR3. Germline V gives CDR1 KGHSH, CDR2 LQKENI. Germline trimming cut 6 bases from V and 2 bases from J; bases unmatched to any gene: 6. The chain's CDR3 is CASSNLAGGPYEQYF. In nucleotides, the CDR3 is TGTGCCAGCTCGAATCTAGCGGGGGGTCCCTACGAGCAGTACTTC.

This chain links TRBV19 with TRBJ1-2; the D gene is possibly TRBD1 (5 bases). The V gene's germline CDR1 is LNHDA and CDR2 SQIVND (reference sequence). The CDR3 contains 13 residues. V lost 2 bases and J 4 bases, leaving 8 bases between the germline ends. The CDR3 spells CASSISGAYGYTF. CDR3 DNA sequence: TGTGCCAGTAGTATATCTGGGGCCTATGGCTACACCTTC.

This chain joins TRBV10-3 and TRBJ2-1, with TRBD1 identical over 7 bases. Losses at the gene ends were 4 bases for V and 8 bases for J; bases not matched to a gene: 8. Germline V gene sequence: CDR1 ENHRY, CDR2 SYGVKD. The CDR3 has 14 residues. CDR3 protein: CAISGIQGLDEQFF. For the CDR3, the DNA is TGTGCCATCAGTGGGATACAGGGGTTGGATGAGCAGTTCTTC.

The V and J genes are TRBV6-5 and TRBJ1-1, with 7 bases that match TRBD1. The V gene end was trimmed by 6 bases and the J gene end by 4 bases; junction bases not matched to a gene: 11. This CDR3 comprises 15 residues. Germline values: CDR1 MNHEY, CDR2 SVGAGI. The CDR3 region is CASRHRDSVATEAFF. Written as DNA, the CDR3 is TGTGCCAGCAGACATAGGGACAGTGTGGCCACTGAAGCTTTCTTT.

This chain uses TRBV24-1 with TRBJ2-7, with TRBD1 matching over 11 bases. The germline gives CDR1 KGHDR, CDR2 SFDVKD. Germline trimming cut 7 bases from V and 4 bases from J; bases unmatched to any gene: 8. This CDR3 is built from 15 residues. The DNA for the CDR3 is TGTGCCACCAGCGAAGGACAGGGGGCTTCTTACGAGCAGTACTTC. It encodes CATSEGQGASYEQYF.

CDR3 region: CASREVGLGANVLTF. The CDR3, as DNA: TGTGCCAGCAGGGAGGTGGGTCTGGGGGCCAACGTCCTGACTTTC. The V gene is TRBV2, the J gene TRBJ2-6; D may be TRBD2 (5 bases). There are 15 residues in the CDR3. Trimming removed 6 bases at V and 4 bases at J, with 13 bases between. Germline V gene lookup returns CDR1 SNHLY and CDR2 FYNNEI.

The chain joins TRBV27 to TRBJ2-2; maybe TRBD2 (6 bases). This CDR3 is 12 amino acids long. The germline V gene has CDR1 MNHEY and CDR2 SMNVEV (reference sequence). The germline V and J ends were trimmed by 6 bases and 5 bases, with 7 bases remaining between them. CDR3 coding DNA: TGTGCCAGCAGGGGGGGTACCGGGGAGCTGTTTTTT. It translates to CASRGGTGELFF.

The rearrangement links TRBV10-3 to TRBJ2-3; D is ambiguous. Trimming pared 3 bases from V and 1 base from J, leaving 11 bases between. This CDR3 comprises 15 residues. The V gene's germline CDR1 is ENHRY and CDR2 SYGVKD. The CDR3 bases are TGTGCCATCAGTGATGGGCCGGTGGGCACAGATACGCAGTATTTT. Its translation: CAISDGPVGTDTQYF.

This chain connects TRBV19 to TRBJ1-2; 7 bases map to TRBD1. The V segment lost 9 bases and the J segment 3 bases; nucleotides outside the gene matches: 10. Germline loops: CDR1 LNHDA, CDR2 SQIVND (reference sequence). This CDR3 is 14 amino acids long. The CDR3 DNA follows: TGTGCCAGCGGTCAACAGGGGTTGCACTATGGCTACACCTTC. Translating it yields CASGQQGLHYGYTF.